The 6 T cell receptor beta chains below were found in one sample sequenced in a study of T cells after yellow fever vaccination. TCRdb re-called the 5' RACE reads with MiXCR, one entry per CDR3 protein. Here the sample spans roughly 250,000 distinct CDR3 sequences, about an eighth being singletons. The sequences come from CD4+ T cells sorted from PBMCs, collected 45 days after the yellow fever booster vaccination. The origin of the receptors is a man aged 25-45 years who received the YFV17D yellow fever vaccine.

This clonotype came up a few times. This chain joins TRBV9 and TRBJ2-7; 8 positions agree with TRBD2. The CDR3 sequence is 16 residues long. CDR1 is SGDLS, CDR2 YYNGEE, per germline. The junction had 6 bases not matched to a gene; V was cut back by 0 bases and J by 1 base. The CDR3 is CASSVEPTSGSYEQYF. CDR3 in DNA: TGTGCCAGCAGCGTAGAACCCACTAGCGGATCCTACGAGCAGTACTTC.

This chain uses TRBV5-1 with TRBJ1-3; no firm D call. V lost 4 bases and J 0 bases, leaving 11 bases between the germline ends. From germline, CDR1 is SGHRS and CDR2 YFSETQ. This CDR3 is built from 15 residues. CDR3 sequence reads: CASSPDGNSGNTIYF. CDR3 nucleotides: TGCGCCAGCAGCCCCGACGGGAACTCTGGAAACACCATATATTTT.

This clonotype has more than one count but fewer than ten. The chain has TRBV4-2 and TRBJ2-7, with D possibly being TRBD2 (6 bases). Looked up from germline, CDR1 is LGHNA and CDR2 is YNFKEQ. The germline V and J ends were trimmed by 4 bases and 1 base, with 20 bases remaining between them. The CDR3 spans 17 residues. CDR3 sequence reads: CASSPTLGGSQSYEQYF. In DNA form, the CDR3 reads TGTGCCAGCAGCCCCACCTTAGGAGGGAGCCAATCCTACGAGCAGTACTTC.

With regard to this clonotype: One base away lies a much larger clone, so this may be a sequencing read error. V and J are TRBV6-2 or TRBV6-3 and TRBJ1-1; D unresolved. The CDR3 extends over 12 amino acids. Germline CDR1 and CDR2: MNHEY and SVGEGT. V was cut by 6 bases and J by 5 bases, with 10 bases left in between. The chain's CDR3 is CASRGGHTEAFF. The CDR3 DNA sequence: TGTGCCAGCAGAGGAGGGCATACTGAAGCTTTCTTT.

V usage is TRBV29-1 and J usage is TRBJ2-7; D is possibly TRBD2 (7 bases). Germline assignment: CDR1 SQVTM and CDR2 ANQGSEA. The CDR3 length is 13 residues. Trimming left V 4 bases short and J 5 bases short, with 15 bases between. The CDR3 reads CSVGGGEINEQYF. The CDR3 nucleotides are TGCAGCGTTGGCGGGGGCGAAATCAACGAGCAGTACTTC.

This clonotype was counted ten times or more. The chain links TRBV3-1 to TRBJ2-7; D is unclear. V gave up 0 bases and J gave up 0 bases, with 3 bases separating them. Germline-derived CDR1 and CDR2 are LGHDT and YNNKEL (reference sequence). The CDR3 length is 13 residues. The chain's CDR3 is CASSQESSYEQYF. CDR3 nucleotides: TGTGCCAGCAGCCAAGAAAGCTCCTACGAGCAGTACTTC.